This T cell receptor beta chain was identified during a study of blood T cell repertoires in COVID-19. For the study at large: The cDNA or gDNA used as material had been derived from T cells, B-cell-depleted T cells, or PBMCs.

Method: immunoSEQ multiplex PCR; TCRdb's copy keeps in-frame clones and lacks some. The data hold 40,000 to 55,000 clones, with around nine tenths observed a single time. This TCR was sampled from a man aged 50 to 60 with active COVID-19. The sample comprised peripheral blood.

CDR3 sequence: CASSLYTPGVAGRTDTQYF. The CDR3 nucleotides are TGTGCCAGCAGCTTATATACCCCGGGGGTAGCGGGGCGCACAGATACGCAGTATTTT. The rearrangement uses TRBV11-2 and TRBJ2-3, with TRBD2 matching 8 bases. The length of the CDR3 is 19 residues. J lost 1 base, V lost 2 bases, and 14 bases had no gene match. The germline V gene has CDR1 SGHAT and CDR2 FQNNGV.